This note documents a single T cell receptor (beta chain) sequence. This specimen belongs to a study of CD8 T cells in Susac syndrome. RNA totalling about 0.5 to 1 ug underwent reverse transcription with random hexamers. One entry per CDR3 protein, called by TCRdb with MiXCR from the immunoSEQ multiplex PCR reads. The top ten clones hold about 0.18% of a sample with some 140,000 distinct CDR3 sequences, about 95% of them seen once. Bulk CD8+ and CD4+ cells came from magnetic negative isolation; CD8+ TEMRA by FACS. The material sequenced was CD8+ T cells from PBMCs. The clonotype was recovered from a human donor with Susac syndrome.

The CDR3 nucleotides are TGTGCCAGCAGCGTAGAGGGCGGGAGTGAGCAGTTCTTC. It specifies CASSVEGGSEQFF. V is TRBV9 and J is TRBJ2-1, with 7 bases identical to TRBD2. V gave up 0 bases and J gave up 9 bases; unmatched junction bases: 3. Germline V gene sequence: CDR1 SGDLS, CDR2 YYNGEE. The CDR3 is 13 residues long.